The sequence of this TCR beta chain was determined in a study of blood T cell repertoires in COVID-19. For the study at large: Samples taken during acute and convalescent COVID-19 were collected in the United States, Italy and Spain. The cDNA or gDNA used as material had been derived from T cells, B-cell-depleted T cells, or PBMCs.

Measured with immunoSEQ multiplex PCR; TCRdb has only the in-frame clones, and not every one. The table lists roughly 250,000 clones, nearly 90% of them singletons. The CDR3 is 16 amino acids. The V gene's germline CDR1 is LGHDT and CDR2 YNNKEL (reference sequence). Trimming cost V 3 bases and J 1 base; bases outside gene matches: 5. Sequenced input: peripheral blood. The V and J genes are TRBV3-1 (or the pseudogene TRBV3-2) and TRBJ1-4; 7 bases are shared with TRBD1. The TCR sequence derives from a woman aged 25 to 39 with acute or convalescent COVID-19. CDR3 residues: CASSHNRGRTNEKLFF. For the CDR3, the DNA is TGTGCCAGCAGCCATAACAGGGGTAGAACTAATGAAAAACTGTTTTTT.